This paragraph reports one T cell receptor beta chain. Only in-frame clones appear in the TCRdb table, and some are missing; sequencing was by immunoSEQ multiplex PCR. Of tens of thousands of clones listed, around 83% are singletons. This entry belongs to a study of OX40 agonist ivuxolimab in advanced cancers. The germline gives CDR1 LNHDA, CDR2 SQIVND (reference sequence). The CDR3 has 15 amino acids. J was trimmed by 0 bases and V by 6 bases; bases with no gene match: 4. The sequences come from CD4+ or CD8+ T cells sorted from blood, collected in a trial of the OX40 agonist ivuxolimab. The receptor's source is an adult with an advanced solid tumor such as melanoma, head and neck, liver or kidney cancer. V gene TRBV19 combines with J gene TRBJ1-4, with 7 bases identical to TRBD1. CDR3 bases: TGTGCCAGTAGCCTCGACAGGGCAACTAATGAAAAACTGTTTTTT. Its protein product is CASSLDRATNEKLFF.